The T cell receptor (beta chain) described here comes from a study of cytomegalovirus exposure and HLA in healthy donors. This clone showed up just a few times. Each donor was nominally healthy when sampled (though unrecorded immune exposures were likely). It was with 60 Vbeta and 13 Jbeta primers that the PCR ran. Sequencing was performed with immunoSEQ multiplex PCR; in TCRdb, only in-frame clones are kept and a portion is missing. The profile shows some 13,000 clones, over 55% of them singletons. The sequence came from a woman in her forties or fifties in good health and CMV-seropositive. The specimen sequenced was PBMCs.

The CDR3 DNA is TGCAGCGTTCTTAGTCCATATACGCAGTATTTT. Its translation: CSVLSPYTQYF. The genes are TRBV29-1 and TRBJ2-3; D remains unclear. The V end lost 5 bases, the J end lost 7 bases, and 10 bases lay between the germline ends. CDR3 length: 11 residues. Germline-derived CDR1 and CDR2 are SQVTM and ANQGSEA.